This paragraph reports one T cell receptor (beta chain). These data belong to a study of blood T cell repertoires in COVID-19. Across the study: Italy, Spain and the United States were the sources of the convalescent and acute COVID-19 samples.

Methods used by the authors: Nucleated cell counts were estimated from reference gene primer amplification. The protocol was immunoSEQ multiplex PCR, while the TCRdb copy is restricted to in-frame clones and leaves out a portion. V and J calls plus clone size are reproduced from that table; the DNA served to infer D and trimming. The data show 250,000 or so clones, roughly 88% seen once. The junction had 8 bases not matched to a gene; V was cut back by 5 bases and J by 6 bases. Germline CDR1 is LNHDA and CDR2 is SQIVND (reference sequence). This CDR3 comprises 16 residues. Sequenced material: PBMCs or T cells enriched from blood (not recorded which). This receptor was taken from a woman aged 40 to 49 with acute COVID-19. The J gene is TRBJ1-6, the V gene TRBV19, with 9 bases aligning to TRBD1. The CDR3, as DNA: TGTGCCAGTAGTCCCTCCGGGACAGGGCCTAATTCACCCCTCCACTTT. Translating it yields CASSPSGTGPNSPLHF.